The 17 T cell receptor beta chains below were found in one sample sequenced in a study of shared clonotypes between healthy human individuals. TCRdb's table, derived via immunoSEQ multiplex PCR, lists solely in-frame clones and lacks some. The sample holds 2 million to 2.5 million clones, under 95% seen once. Sequencing input: naive CD4+ T cells from PBMCs. The subset is: CD45RA+ positively selected. The source is a man aged 18 to 30 in good health. Some clones in this sample may be carry-over from other donors' samples.

V usage is TRBV7-2 and J usage is TRBJ1-4; TRBD1 matches at 10 bases. The V gene end was trimmed by 4 bases and the J gene end by 8 bases; junction bases not matched to a gene: 4. The germline V gene has CDR1 SGHTA and CDR2 FQGNSA. This CDR3 has 14 residues. CDR3 nucleotides: TGTGCCAGCAGCTCTAGGACAGGGGGGGAAAAACTGTTTTTT. It specifies CASSSRTGGEKLFF.

Comment on this clone: Additional DNA sequences in this sample encode the identical CDR3. The V gene is TRBV7-9, the J gene TRBJ1-5; D perhaps matches TRBD1 (5 bases). Germline CDR1 is SEHNR and CDR2 is FQNEAQ (reference sequence). The CDR3 is 15 amino acids. V lost 0 bases to trimming and J lost 2 bases, with 8 bases between them. The CDR3 protein is CASSLAGAGNQPQHF. Here the CDR3 DNA reads TGTGCCAGCAGCTTAGCCGGGGCGGGCAATCAGCCCCAGCATTTT.

J is TRBJ2-1 and V is TRBV30, with 7 bases aligning to TRBD2. The V gene's germline CDR1 is GTSNPN and CDR2 SVGIG (reference sequence). The CDR3 loop spans 14 amino acids. Trimming removed 5 bases from V and 4 bases from J; junction bases left unmatched: 8. The CDR3 bases are TGTGCCTGGCAGCGGCTAGCGGTTTACAATGAGCAGTTCTTC. It is translated as CAWQRLAVYNEQFF.

J is TRBJ2-7 and V is TRBV7-2; the D gene is possibly TRBD2 (5 bases). Germline CDR1 reads SGHTA; CDR2 reads FQGNSA. The CDR3 consists of 15 residues. V shed 5 bases and J shed 7 bases, with 21 bases lying between them. CDR3 in amino acids: CASSISGGQAQEQYF. DNA for the CDR3: TGTGCCAGCAGCATCAGTGGAGGCCAGGCCCAGGAGCAGTACTTC.

The V and J genes are TRBV4-1 and TRBJ1-2, with 7 positions matching TRBD1. Germline V lookup: CDR1 MGHRA, CDR2 YSYEKL. The J segment lost 8 bases and the V segment lost 0 bases, leaving 12 bases of the junction unmatched. The CDR3 consists of 16 residues. The CDR3 nucleotides are TGCGCCAGCAGCCAAGATCCTCGCCCCCAGGGGGACGGCTACACCTTC. The encoded protein is CASSQDPRPQGDGYTF.

This sequence joins TRBV7-9 and TRBJ1-3, with D possibly matching TRBD1 (6 bases). This CDR3 spans 15 amino acids. V was cut by 3 bases and J by 8 bases, with 17 bases left in between. Germline lookup yields CDR1 SEHNR and CDR2 FQNEAQ (reference sequence). This CDR3 is CASSFRGGRRDTIYF. CDR3 nucleotide sequence: TGTGCCAGCAGCTTTCGGGGGGGCCGGCGAGACACCATATATTTT.

This chain uses TRBV4-1 with TRBJ2-7; D perhaps matches TRBD2 (5 bases). The V end lost 0 bases, the J end lost 2 bases, and 14 bases lay between the germline ends. The germline V gene has CDR1 MGHRA and CDR2 YSYEKL. The CDR3 has 16 residues. DNA of the CDR3: TGCGCCAGCAGCCAAGATATAACTAGATTTGCCTACGAGCAGTACTTC. Translated: CASSQDITRFAYEQYF.

The genes are TRBV11-2 and TRBJ1-3; D unresolved. V was shortened by 5 bases and J by 4 bases, with 15 bases between the two germline ends. The CDR3 loop spans 15 amino acids. The germline gives CDR1 SGHAT, CDR2 FQNNGV. Here the CDR3 DNA reads TGTGCCAGCAGCGCAAGGACGGACCCAGGAAACACCATATATTTT. This codes for CASSARTDPGNTIYF.

The CDR3 nucleotides are TGTGCCAGCAGTTTATTTGGCCGACTAGCGGGAGATAATGAGCAGTTCTTC. Residues: CASSLFGRLAGDNEQFF. The rearrangement uses TRBV27 and TRBJ2-1, with 12 bases identical to TRBD2. Germline V gene sequence: CDR1 MNHEY, CDR2 SMNVEV (reference sequence). The CDR3 contains 17 residues. Trimming cost V 1 base and J 7 bases; bases outside gene matches: 8.

As for this clone: Other DNA sequences of this sample code for an identical CDR3. This rearrangement joins TRBV6-5 to TRBJ2-1, with 10 bases matching TRBD2. The germline CDR1 and CDR2 sequences are MNHEY and SVGAGI. The ends lost 6 bases at V and 4 bases at J; junction bases unmatched: 3. CDR3 length: 14 residues. CDR3 region: CASSRTSGYNEQFF. The CDR3 coding sequence is TGTGCCAGCAGCCGGACTAGCGGATACAATGAGCAGTTCTTC.

J is TRBJ2-7 and V is TRBV5-4; 12 nucleotides match TRBD2. Looked up from germline, CDR1 is SGHNT and CDR2 is YYREEE (reference sequence). The length of the CDR3 is 15 residues. V lost 0 bases to trimming and J lost 5 bases; unmatched junction nucleotides: 3. For the CDR3, the DNA is TGTGCCAGCAGCTTGGCCGGACTAGCGGGAAACGAGCAGTACTTC. Amino acids: CASSLAGLAGNEQYF.

V usage is TRBV5-6 and J usage is TRBJ2-2; 10 nucleotides line up with TRBD2. The ends lost 2 bases at V and 0 bases at J; junction bases unmatched: 7. CDR3 length: 18 amino acids. The germline V gene has CDR1 SGHDT and CDR2 YYEEEE. CDR3 protein: CASSFYSGRTANTGELFF. The CDR3 region has the DNA TGTGCCAGCAGCTTTTATAGCGGGAGGACCGCGAACACCGGGGAGCTGTTTTTT.

The chain uses TRBV7-9 and TRBJ1-4; no definite D call. The CDR3 is made up of 14 amino acids. The V gene's germline CDR1 is SEHNR and CDR2 FQNEAQ (reference sequence). The V end lost 5 bases, the J end lost 6 bases, and 13 bases lay between the germline ends. Here the CDR3 reads CASSRPRRDEKLFF. In DNA form, the CDR3 reads TGTGCCAGCAGCCGCCCCCGGAGGGATGAAAAACTGTTTTTT.

Details on this clone: The same CDR3 also results from other DNA sequences found in this sample. The rearrangement uses TRBV10-3 and TRBJ2-1, with 8 positions matching TRBD2. The germline V gene has CDR1 ENHRY and CDR2 SYGVKD. The V and J ends lost 6 bases and 0 bases, in that order; junction bases with no gene match: 1. The CDR3 extends over 14 amino acids. CDR3: CAISGTSSYNEQFF. DNA of the CDR3: TGTGCCATCAGCGGGACTAGCTCCTACAATGAGCAGTTCTTC.

The chain carries TRBV10-1 and TRBJ2-7; perhaps TRBD2 as D (6 bases). This CDR3 spans 13 amino acids. CDR1 and CDR2 from the germline V gene are WNHNN and SYGVQD (reference sequence). V was shortened by 4 bases and J by 6 bases, with 13 bases between the two germline ends. DNA of the CDR3: TGCGCCAGCAGTGGGACTACCGGAGGCGAGCAGTACTTC. This gives the protein CASSGTTGGEQYF.

The genes are TRBV7-2 and TRBJ1-1; D may be TRBD1 (6 bases). Germline V gives CDR1 SGHTA, CDR2 FQGNSA. The CDR3 sequence is 11 residues long. Between the trimmed V and J ends, which lost 3 bases and 10 bases, there was a span of 9 bases. CDR3 sequence reads: CASSFDRRAFF. The CDR3 DNA is TGTGCCAGCAGCTTTGACAGGCGAGCTTTCTTT.

This chain joins TRBV7-9 and TRBJ2-7, with D maybe TRBD2 (5 bases). V was clipped by 4 bases and J by 6 bases, with 16 bases between them. This CDR3 contains 14 residues. Germline V gene lookup returns CDR1 SEHNR and CDR2 FQNEAQ (reference sequence). CDR3 in amino acids: CASSSPATRREQYF. The CDR3 nucleotides are TGTGCCAGCAGCTCCCCGGCCACTAGGCGCGAGCAGTACTTC.